Listed below are T cell receptor beta chains from one sample, sequenced in a study of early T cells in non-severe SARS-CoV-2 infection. Each CDR3 protein is one row after TCRdb ran MiXCR on the 5' RACE reads. The sample holds 74,000 or so distinct CDR3 sequences; 9.5% to 15% are singletons and the top ten take less than 1.5%. The specimen was whole blood. The receptors were gathered from an adult who was a healthcare worker with PCR-confirmed SARS-CoV-2 infection or an uninfected control (not recorded which). CDR3s include the opening cysteine and the closing phenylalanine or tryptophan. Fields, in order: clone size, V gene, J gene, D gene, CDR3 protein, CDR3 DNA. The D gene is left open where the match is weak. For some rows the clone size is stated as once, few or many, or as a class when expanded; others skip it.

clone size: NA
V gene: TRBV12-5
J gene: TRBJ2-7
D gene: TRBD2
CDR3 protein: CASGLVQRWGLAGFRAHEQYF
CDR3 DNA: TGTGCTAGTGGTTTGGTACAGCGCTGGGGACTAGCGGGATTTCGGGCCCACGAGCAGTACTTC

clone size: many
V gene: TRBV5-4
J gene: TRBJ1-1
D gene: NA
CDR3 protein: CASSPVRGLRGTEAFF
CDR3 DNA: TGTGCCAGCAGCCCTGTCCGGGGACTTCGTGGCACTGAAGCTTTCTTT

clone size: many
V gene: TRBV7-6
J gene: TRBJ2-1
D gene: NA
CDR3 protein: CASSSGTGLYNEQFF
CDR3 DNA: TGTGCCAGCAGTTCCGGGACCGGTCTCTACAATGAGCAGTTCTTC

clone size: many
V gene: TRBV10-3
J gene: TRBJ2-7
D gene: TRBD2
CDR3 protein: CAISESPGLAAYEQYF
CDR3 DNA: TGTGCCATCAGTGAGTCGCCGGGACTAGCGGCCTACGAGCAGTACTTC

clone size: many
V gene: TRBV7-2
J gene: TRBJ2-7
D gene: NA
CDR3 protein: CASSLGGFNYEQYF
CDR3 DNA: TGTGCCAGCAGCTTAGGGGGTTTTAACTACGAGCAGTACTTC

clone size: NA
V gene: TRBV19
J gene: TRBJ1-5
D gene: NA
CDR3 protein: CASIDNSNQPQHF
CDR3 DNA: TGTGCCAGTATAGACAATAGCAATCAGCCCCAGCATTTT

clone size: many
V gene: TRBV6-2/TRBV6-3
J gene: TRBJ1-1
D gene: NA
CDR3 protein: CASSYSQGKAFF
CDR3 DNA: TGTGCCAGCAGTTACTCACAGGGCAAAGCTTTCTTT

clone size: many
V gene: TRBV28
J gene: TRBJ2-4
D gene: NA
CDR3 protein: CASSPPSGAAGNIQYF
CDR3 DNA: TGTGCCAGCAGTCCCCCGTCAGGGGCCGCTGGAAACATTCAGTACTTC

clone size: many
V gene: TRBV11-2
J gene: TRBJ2-7
D gene: NA
CDR3 protein: CASSPRVYEQYF
CDR3 DNA: TGTGCCAGCAGCCCCCGGGTTTACGAGCAGTACTTC

clone size: NA
V gene: TRBV6-2/TRBV6-3
J gene: TRBJ1-6
D gene: TRBD1
CDR3 protein: CASSLGQGARNSPLHF
CDR3 DNA: TGTGCCAGCAGCCTGGGACAGGGGGCTAGAAATTCACCCCTCCACTTT

clone size: NA
V gene: TRBV28
J gene: TRBJ2-4
D gene: TRBD2
CDR3 protein: CASRRTSESQYF
CDR3 DNA: TGTGCCAGCAGGCGGACTAGCGAGTCCCAGTACTTC

clone size: many
V gene: TRBV4-3
J gene: TRBJ1-3
D gene: NA
CDR3 protein: CASSQEGTAGNTIYF
CDR3 DNA: TGCGCCAGCAGCCAAGAAGGGACTGCGGGAAACACCATATATTTT

clone size: few
V gene: TRBV10-3
J gene: TRBJ2-6
D gene: NA
CDR3 protein: CAISGSLQGANVLTF
CDR3 DNA: TGTGCCATCAGTGGGTCCCTGCAAGGGGCCAACGTCCTGACTTTC

clone size: few
V gene: TRBV29-1
J gene: TRBJ2-1
D gene: NA
CDR3 protein: CSVEGTSSYNEQFF
CDR3 DNA: TGCAGCGTTGAGGGGACAAGCTCCTACAATGAGCAGTTCTTC

clone size: NA
V gene: TRBV2
J gene: TRBJ1-4
D gene: TRBD1
CDR3 protein: CASREEGQGVANEKLFF
CDR3 DNA: TGTGCCAGCAGAGAGGAAGGACAGGGAGTCGCTAATGAAAAACTGTTTTTT

clone size: many
V gene: TRBV6-2/TRBV6-3
J gene: TRBJ2-7
D gene: NA
CDR3 protein: CASSYPDEQYF
CDR3 DNA: TGTGCCAGCAGTTACCCCGACGAGCAGTACTTC

clone size: few
V gene: TRBV25-1
J gene: TRBJ2-7
D gene: NA
CDR3 protein: CASSECLAYEQYF
CDR3 DNA: TGTGCCAGCAGTGAATGTTTAGCCTACGAGCAGTACTTC

clone size: few
V gene: TRBV29-1
J gene: TRBJ2-3
D gene: TRBD2
CDR3 protein: CSVGGGLRYTQYF
CDR3 DNA: TGCAGCGTGGGCGGGGGTCTCCGATATACGCAGTATTTT

clone size: NA
V gene: TRBV13
J gene: TRBJ2-1
D gene: NA
CDR3 protein: CASSPEREYNEQFF
CDR3 DNA: TGTGCCAGCAGCCCCGAGAGGGAATACAATGAGCAGTTCTTC

clone size: few
V gene: TRBV25-1
J gene: TRBJ1-4
D gene: NA
CDR3 protein: CASSSVEKLFF
CDR3 DNA: TGTGCCAGCAGCTCCGTTGAAAAACTGTTTTTT

clone size: NA
V gene: TRBV29-1
J gene: TRBJ1-4
D gene: TRBD1
CDR3 protein: CSVWDRGFEKLFF
CDR3 DNA: TGCAGCGTTTGGGACAGGGGCTTCGAAAAACTGTTTTTT

clone size: few
V gene: TRBV20-1
J gene: TRBJ1-2
D gene: TRBD1
CDR3 protein: CSVTTGGYGYTF
CDR3 DNA: TGCAGTGTTACGACAGGGGGCTATGGCTACACCTTC

clone size: few
V gene: TRBV12-3/TRBV12-4
J gene: TRBJ2-5
D gene: TRBD1
CDR3 protein: CASSTSGGETQYF
CDR3 DNA: TGTGCCAGCAGTACATCAGGGGGCGAGACCCAGTACTTC

clone size: many
V gene: TRBV20-1
J gene: TRBJ2-3
D gene: NA
CDR3 protein: CSAREPTGTDTQYF
CDR3 DNA: TGCAGTGCTAGAGAACCAACCGGCACAGATACGCAGTATTTT

clone size: many
V gene: TRBV5-1
J gene: TRBJ2-3
D gene: TRBD2
CDR3 protein: CASRNFAPLAGGLYTQYF
CDR3 DNA: TGCGCCAGCAGGAACTTCGCACCACTAGCGGGGGGGCTCTATACGCAGTATTTT

clone size: few
V gene: TRBV2
J gene: TRBJ2-7
D gene: TRBD1
CDR3 protein: CASSGRQGAWEQYF
CDR3 DNA: TGTGCCAGCAGCGGACGACAGGGGGCTTGGGAGCAGTACTTC

clone size: many
V gene: TRBV7-9
J gene: TRBJ2-5
D gene: NA
CDR3 protein: CASSYRRGQSVETQYF
CDR3 DNA: TGTGCCAGCAGCTACCGAAGAGGACAGAGTGTCGAGACCCAGTACTTC

clone size: many
V gene: TRBV28
J gene: TRBJ2-3
D gene: NA
CDR3 protein: CASSLVGKGTDTQYF
CDR3 DNA: TGTGCCAGCAGTTTGGTGGGGAAGGGCACAGATACGCAGTATTTT

clone size: few
V gene: TRBV7-9
J gene: TRBJ2-5
D gene: NA
CDR3 protein: CASNRGGGRQETQYF
CDR3 DNA: TGTGCCAGCAATCGTGGAGGAGGGCGCCAAGAGACCCAGTACTTC

clone size: few
V gene: TRBV6-1
J gene: TRBJ2-7
D gene: NA
CDR3 protein: CASSELSDYEQYF
CDR3 DNA: TGTGCCAGCAGTGAATTGAGCGACTACGAGCAGTACTTC

clone size: NA
V gene: TRBV25-1
J gene: TRBJ2-4
D gene: NA
CDR3 protein: CAISVGDIQYF
CDR3 DNA: TGTGCCATCAGTGTGGGGGACATTCAGTACTTC

clone size: many
V gene: TRBV7-2
J gene: TRBJ2-4
D gene: NA
CDR3 protein: CASSLTGNIQYF
CDR3 DNA: TGTGCCAGCAGCTTAACAGGGAACATTCAGTACTTC

clone size: many
V gene: TRBV20-1
J gene: TRBJ2-7
D gene: NA
CDR3 protein: CMQGPAKGEQYF
CDR3 DNA: TGCATGCAAGGGCCTGCGAAGGGGGAGCAGTACTTC